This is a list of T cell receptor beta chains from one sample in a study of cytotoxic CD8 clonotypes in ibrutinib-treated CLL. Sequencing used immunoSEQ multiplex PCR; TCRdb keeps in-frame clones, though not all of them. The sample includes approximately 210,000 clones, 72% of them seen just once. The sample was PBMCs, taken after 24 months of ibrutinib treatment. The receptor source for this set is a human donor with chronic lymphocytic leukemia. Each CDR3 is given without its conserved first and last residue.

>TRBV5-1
ASRRGTRGTETQY
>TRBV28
ASRDGTGGNQPQH
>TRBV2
ASREGQGITDTQY
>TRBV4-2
ASSQVGAGGPYNEQF
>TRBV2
ASSELGQVTDTQY
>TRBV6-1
ASRVLGSSYEQY
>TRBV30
AWARKLETQY
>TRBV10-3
AISELNRAANYGYT
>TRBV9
ASSVRDIRYNEQF
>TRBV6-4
ASRPALAGGPQF
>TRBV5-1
ASSLAPAGASTDTQY
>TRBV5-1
ASSPGLAGTETQY
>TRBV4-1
ASSQDLYEQY
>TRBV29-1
SVIQDNAEAF
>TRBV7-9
ASSSPTGQY
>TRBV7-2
ASSFLGETQY